These 3 T cell receptor beta chains were all obtained from the same sample, sequenced in a study of OX40 agonist ivuxolimab in advanced cancers. Libraries came from the immunoSEQ multiplex PCR assay. Not all clones reach the TCRdb copy of this immuneACCESS table, which keeps in-frame sequences only. Checked studies attribute under half of the gap to unresolved V genes and leave the rest unexplained. This sample gives roughly 26,000 clones in total; around nine tenths of them show up just once. The biggest ten clones account for roughly 23% of the sample. The source material was CD4+ or CD8+ T cells sorted from blood, sampled in a trial of the OX40 agonist ivuxolimab. All receptors come from an adult with an advanced solid tumor such as melanoma, head and neck, liver or kidney cancer.

The rearrangement joins TRBV15 to TRBJ2-5; TRBD1 aligns across 7 bases. J was trimmed by 4 bases and V by 3 bases; bases with no gene match: 14. CDR3 length: 17 residues. CDR1 is LNHNV and CDR2 is YYDKDF in the germline V gene (reference sequence). Here the CDR3 DNA reads TGTGCCACCAGCAGTGGTGAGACAGGGTCCATTCGAGAGACCCAGTACTTC. Translation: CATSSGETGSIRETQYF.

This clone was observed once. The chain couples TRBV29-1 to TRBJ2-5; tentatively, D is TRBD2 (5 bases). The V gene's germline CDR1 is SQVTM and CDR2 ANQGSEA. The CDR3 runs 12 residues. V lost 7 bases to trimming and J lost 3 bases, with 12 bases between them. CDR3 amino acids: CSGLDWEETQYF. In DNA form, the CDR3 reads TGCAGCGGACTGGACTGGGAAGAGACCCAGTACTTC.

Only a few counts were recorded for this clone. The gene calls are TRBV9 and TRBJ1-5; D is possibly TRBD1 (6 bases). Germline V gene data show CDR1 as SGDLS and CDR2 as YYNGEE. Trimming removed 1 base at V and 4 bases at J, with 12 bases between. The CDR3 consists of 15 residues. The CDR3: CASSVSPGVNQPQHF. The CDR3 DNA sequence: TGTGCCAGCAGCGTAAGTCCAGGGGTTAATCAGCCCCAGCATTTT.